Each of the 21 T cell receptor beta chains below was sequenced from the same sample in a study of T cell responses to AZD1222 COVID-19 vaccine. The protocol was immunoSEQ multiplex PCR, while the TCRdb copy is restricted to in-frame clones and leaves out a portion. The sample lists fewer than 200,000 clones; around 88% were seen once. Sample: peripheral blood, taken 28 days after the second AZD1222 dose. Every receptor here comes from an adult who received the AZD1222 COVID-19 vaccine.

The chain combines TRBV9 with TRBJ2-2; TRBD2 matches at 7 bases. The CDR3 sequence is 14 residues long. The V segment lost 5 bases and the J segment 4 bases; nucleotides outside the gene matches: 5. From germline, CDR1 is SGDLS and CDR2 YYNGEE. The CDR3 nucleotides read TGTGCCAGCAGTCAGCGGGGAATCACCGGGGAGCTGTTTTTT. As protein: CASSQRGITGELFF.

The chain carries TRBV19 and TRBJ2-1; 8 nucleotides line up with TRBD1. The CDR3 is 17 amino acids. Trimming at V came to 9 bases and at J to 10 bases, leaving 23 bases not matched to a gene. CDR1 is LNHDA, CDR2 SQIVND, per germline (reference sequence). The CDR3 is CASRPVPGTGPYREQFF. The CDR3, as DNA: TGTGCCAGCCGACCTGTACCCGGGACAGGCCCCTACAGAGAGCAGTTCTTC.

This rearrangement joins TRBV7-6 to TRBJ1-1; D is uncertain. The CDR3 has 15 amino acids. Per the germline V gene, CDR1 is SGHVS and CDR2 is FNYEAQ. V was cut by 3 bases and J by 2 bases, with 13 bases left in between. This chain's CDR3 is CASSLEHFSNTEAFF. CDR3 DNA sequence: TGTGCCAGCAGCTTGGAGCATTTTTCTAACACTGAAGCTTTCTTT.

The chain has TRBV6-1 and TRBJ1-5, with D maybe TRBD1 (5 bases). The CDR3 sequence is 15 residues long. Germline values: CDR1 MNHNS, CDR2 SASEGT. Trimming stripped 1 base from V and 4 bases from J, with 11 bases between. The CDR3 here is CASSEGRERNQPQHF. CDR3 bases: TGTGCCAGCAGTGAAGGCAGGGAGAGGAATCAGCCCCAGCATTTT.

The chain is built from TRBV29-1 and TRBJ2-5, with D possibly matching TRBD1 (5 bases). Germline V gene data show CDR1 as SQVTM and CDR2 as ANQGSEA. V lost 4 bases and J 1 base, leaving 7 bases between the germline ends. The CDR3 is made up of 12 amino acids. The CDR3 region is CSVGQFQETQYF. As DNA, the CDR3 is TGCAGCGTTGGACAGTTCCAAGAGACCCAGTACTTC.

CDR3 nucleotide sequence: TGTGCCAGCAGCTCAGGGGGCGGGGGCACAGATACGCAGTATTTT. This encodes CASSSGGGGTDTQYF. The gene calls are TRBV7-2 and TRBJ2-3; 8 nucleotides align to TRBD1. Germline-derived CDR1 and CDR2 are SGHTA and FQGNSA. This CDR3 has 15 residues. Trimming at V came to 4 bases and at J to 1 base, leaving 4 bases not matched to a gene.

The chain combines TRBV6-5 with TRBJ1-1; D remains ambiguous. The CDR3 sequence is 12 residues long. Germline V gene sequence: CDR1 MNHEY, CDR2 SVGAGI. Trimming shortened V by 6 bases and J by 3 bases, and 8 bases separated the two germline ends. DNA for the CDR3: TGTGCCAGCAGGAGGGCGGACACTGAAGCTTTCTTT. This sequence encodes CASRRADTEAFF.

V is TRBV5-1 and J is TRBJ1-6; the match to TRBD1 covers 9 bases. With 4 bases clipped from V and 8 bases from J, the junction kept 4 bases outside the gene matches. Per germline, CDR1 SGHRS and CDR2 YFSETQ. The CDR3 has 14 amino acids. DNA of the CDR3: TGCGCCAGCAGCCGGGACAGGGTGGATTCACCCCTCCACTTT. Its translation: CASSRDRVDSPLHF.

The chain combines TRBV29-1 with TRBJ2-7, with TRBD1 identical over 11 bases. Germline V lookup: CDR1 SQVTM, CDR2 ANQGSEA. This CDR3 region has 12 residues. Trimming took 6 bases from V and 5 from J; bases not matched to a gene: 3. This CDR3 reads CSVPGQGDEQYF. As DNA, the CDR3 is TGCAGCGTCCCGGGACAGGGGGACGAGCAGTACTTC.

V is TRBV7-9 and J is TRBJ2-1; D gene ambiguous. Germline V CDR1 and CDR2: SEHNR, FQNEAQ (reference sequence). This CDR3 has 13 amino acids. The germline V and J ends were trimmed by 0 bases and 6 bases, with 6 bases remaining between them. For the CDR3, the DNA is TGTGCCAGCAGCTTAGCGCCGGGCAATGAGCAGTTCTTC. Protein: CASSLAPGNEQFF.

The chain uses TRBV19 and TRBJ2-7; D is unclear. The germline V gene encodes CDR1 LNHDA and CDR2 SQIVND (reference sequence). The V end lost 2 bases, the J end lost 0 bases, and 14 bases lay between the germline ends. The CDR3 spans 16 residues. In DNA form, the CDR3 reads TGTGCCAGTAGTATAAAGGATGACATGAGCTCCTACGAGCAGTACTTC. This codes for CASSIKDDMSSYEQYF.

The chain carries TRBV7-3 and TRBJ2-2; D is perhaps TRBD2 (7 bases). Trimming removed 8 bases from V and 5 bases from J, with 15 bases in between. This CDR3 has 14 residues. CDR1 is SGHTA, CDR2 FQGTGA, per germline. The DNA for the CDR3 is TGTGCCAGCCAAAGGGGGGGCACGACCGGGGAGCTGTTTTTT. This encodes CASQRGGTTGELFF.

The CDR3 DNA sequence: TGTGCCAGTGGACGGACCCTAGGCTCCTACAATGAGCAGTTCTTC. Translated: CASGRTLGSYNEQFF. The V call is TRBV19, the J call TRBJ2-1; D gene uncertain. This CDR3 region has 15 residues. The V and J ends lost 8 bases and 0 bases respectively, with 14 bases between them. The germline V gene has CDR1 LNHDA and CDR2 SQIVND (reference sequence).

This clone was recorded once. This chain joins TRBV7-8 and TRBJ1-3; a possible D gene is TRBD1 (5 bases). Trimming pared 5 bases from V and 5 bases from J, leaving 16 bases between. The CDR3 contains 15 residues. Germline CDR1 SGHVS, CDR2 FQNEAQ. CDR3 DNA sequence: TGTGCCAGCAGCCCTCAAAGACAGACCCGAAACACCATATATTTT. It specifies CASSPQRQTRNTIYF.

This chain joins TRBV6-5 and TRBJ1-1; 7 nucleotides agree with TRBD1. The CDR3 is 14 residues long. V lost 6 bases, J lost 1 base, and 5 bases stayed unmatched. Germline V CDR1 and CDR2: MNHEY, SVGAGI. For the CDR3, the DNA is TGTGCCAGCAGCTCGGACAGGCGGAACACTGAAGCTTTCTTT. Translated, it gives CASSSDRRNTEAFF.

The V and J genes are TRBV5-1 and TRBJ1-1, with D maybe TRBD1 (5 bases). From germline, CDR1 is SGHRS and CDR2 YFSETQ. The ends were cut back, 0 bases at V and 5 bases at J, with 11 bases in the middle. This CDR3 contains 14 residues. As DNA, the CDR3 is TGCGCCAGCAGCTTGGGGGCAGGGAGAACTGAAGCTTTCTTT. It translates to CASSLGAGRTEAFF.

V gene TRBV7-2 combines with J gene TRBJ1-2; no clear D gene. V lost 6 bases and J lost 3, with 11 bases in between. The CDR3 loop spans 13 amino acids. Germline CDR1 and CDR2: SGHTA and FQGNSA. CDR3 amino acids: CASSTTGYYGYTF. DNA of the CDR3: TGTGCCAGCAGTACTACGGGTTACTATGGCTACACCTTC.

The chain is built from TRBV5-6 and TRBJ2-1; D is perhaps TRBD1 (5 bases). V lost 4 bases and J 4 bases, leaving 6 bases between the germline ends. The germline V gene encodes CDR1 SGHDT and CDR2 YYEEEE. CDR3 length: 12 residues. CDR3 in DNA: TGTGCCAGCAGCAAGGGGTACAATGAGCAGTTCTTC. Its protein is CASSKGYNEQFF. The full variable domain, rest sourced from reference TRBV5-6 and TRBJ2-1, is DAGVTQSPTHLIKTRGQQVTLRCSPKSGHDTVSWYQQALGQGPQFIFQYYEEEERQRGNFPDRFSGHQFPNYSSELNVNALLLGDSALYLCASSKGYNEQFFGPGTRLTVL.

This chain uses TRBV15 with TRBJ2-2; TRBD2 agrees at 12 bases. V gave up 0 bases and J gave up 2 bases; unmatched junction bases: 7. The CDR3 sequence is 19 residues long. CDR1 and CDR2 (germline): LNHNV, YYDKDF (reference sequence). The CDR3: CATSRDLASGGANTGELFF. In nucleotides, the CDR3 is TGTGCCACCAGCAGAGATCTGGCTAGCGGGGGGGCAAACACCGGGGAGCTGTTTTTT.

The genes are TRBV29-1 and TRBJ2-4; D unresolved. Germline CDR1 SQVTM, CDR2 ANQGSEA. The ends were cut back, 6 bases at V and 0 bases at J, with 12 bases in the middle. There are 14 residues in the CDR3. The CDR3, as DNA: TGCAGCGTCCCGGATCTTCTAGCCAAAAACATTCAGTACTTC. It yields the protein CSVPDLLAKNIQYF.

The chain has TRBV23-1 and TRBJ1-2, with TRBD1 identical over 8 bases. TRBV23-1 is placed among ORFs of uncertain function. The J segment lost 4 bases and the V segment lost 3 bases, leaving 16 bases of the junction unmatched. The CDR3 is 18 amino acids. CDR3 amino acids: CASSHRWGQANGGYGYTF. The CDR3 DNA reads TGCGCCAGCAGTCATAGGTGGGGACAGGCCAATGGGGGCTATGGCTACACCTTC.